The clone carrying this T cell receptor (beta chain) came up a few times. Its target is not known. In the same sample, other DNA sequences code for this CDR3. Treatment in this sample: oral pan-JAK inhibitor, 5-10 mg twice daily. The sample originates from a study of CD8+ T cells in alopecia areata. V was shortened by 3 bases and J by 7 bases, with 10 bases between the two germline ends. Germline V gene data show CDR1 as MNHEY and CDR2 as SMNVEV (reference sequence). CDR3 length equals 12 residues. General study results and limits: Higher clonality and more expanded CD8+ clones appeared in lesional than normal scalp.

RNA was extracted and reverse transcribed into cDNA as the sequencing template. Clones were read by immunoSEQ multiplex PCR, and TCRdb kept only the in-frame ones, dropping some. Among approximately 100,000 clones listed, 85% to 90% were seen once. V usage is TRBV27 and J usage is TRBJ2-7, with TRBD2 as a possible D gene (6 bases). The receptor's source is a human donor with alopecia areata. Source: CD8+ T cells sorted from blood, taken at approximately week 30, from a patient treated with tofacitinib. In DNA, the CDR3 is TGTGCCAGCAGTTTGGAGGGGCGGGAGCAGTACTTC. Its translation is CASSLEGREQYF.